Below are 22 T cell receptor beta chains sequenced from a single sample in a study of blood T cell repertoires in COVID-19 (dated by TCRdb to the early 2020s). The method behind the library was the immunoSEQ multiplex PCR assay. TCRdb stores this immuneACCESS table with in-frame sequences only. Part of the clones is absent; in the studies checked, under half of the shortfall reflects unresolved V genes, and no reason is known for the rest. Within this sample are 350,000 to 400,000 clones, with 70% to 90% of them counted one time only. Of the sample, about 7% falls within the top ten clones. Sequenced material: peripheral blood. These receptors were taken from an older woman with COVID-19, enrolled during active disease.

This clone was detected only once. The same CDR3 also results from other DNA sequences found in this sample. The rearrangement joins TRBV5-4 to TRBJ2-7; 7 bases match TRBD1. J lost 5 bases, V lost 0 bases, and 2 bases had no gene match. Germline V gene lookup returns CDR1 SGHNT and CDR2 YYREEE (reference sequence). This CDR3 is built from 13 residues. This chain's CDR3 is CASSLGQGDEQYF. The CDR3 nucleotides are TGTGCCAGCAGCTTGGGACAGGGCGACGAGCAGTACTTC.

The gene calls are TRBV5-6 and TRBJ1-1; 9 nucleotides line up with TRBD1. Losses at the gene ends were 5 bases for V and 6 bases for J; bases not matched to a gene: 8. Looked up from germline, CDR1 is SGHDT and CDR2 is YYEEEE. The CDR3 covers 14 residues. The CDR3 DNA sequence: TGTGCCAGCAGGAGAAACAGGGGGCGCCCTGAAGCTTTCTTT. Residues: CASRRNRGRPEAFF.

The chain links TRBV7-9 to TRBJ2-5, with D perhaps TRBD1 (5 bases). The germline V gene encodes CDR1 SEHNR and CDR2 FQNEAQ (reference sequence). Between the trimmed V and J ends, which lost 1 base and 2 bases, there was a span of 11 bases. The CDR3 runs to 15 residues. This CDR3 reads CASSLGQSSQETQYF. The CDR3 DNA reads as TGTGCCAGCAGCTTAGGACAGTCCTCTCAAGAGACCCAGTACTTC.

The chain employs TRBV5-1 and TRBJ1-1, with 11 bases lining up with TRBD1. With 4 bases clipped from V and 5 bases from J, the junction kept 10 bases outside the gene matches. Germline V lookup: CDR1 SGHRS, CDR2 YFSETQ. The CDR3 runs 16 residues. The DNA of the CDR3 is TGCGCCAGCAGCCCAAGAGGGACAGGGGGAGGGACTGAAGCTTTCTTT. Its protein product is CASSPRGTGGGTEAFF.

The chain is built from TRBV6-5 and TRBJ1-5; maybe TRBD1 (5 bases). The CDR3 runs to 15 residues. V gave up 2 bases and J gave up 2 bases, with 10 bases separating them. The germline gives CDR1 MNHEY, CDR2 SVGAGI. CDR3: CASSYGGKGNQPQHF. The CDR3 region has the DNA TGTGCCAGCAGTTACGGGGGGAAGGGCAATCAGCCCCAGCATTTT.

CDR3 region: CSASVAGAYNEQFF. CDR3 sequence (DNA): TGCAGTGCTAGTGTAGCGGGGGCCTACAATGAGCAGTTCTTC. This chain links TRBV20-1 with TRBJ2-1; 9 bases fit TRBD2. Germline-derived CDR1 and CDR2 are DFQATT and SNEGSKA (reference sequence). This CDR3 region has 14 residues. V dropped 3 bases and J dropped 2; count of bases not matched to a gene: 2.

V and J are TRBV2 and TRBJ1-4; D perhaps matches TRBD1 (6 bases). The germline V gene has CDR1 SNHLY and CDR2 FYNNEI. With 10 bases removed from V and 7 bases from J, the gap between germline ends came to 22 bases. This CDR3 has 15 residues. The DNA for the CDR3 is TGTGCCAAGAGAAACCCCAGGGGAAGACGTGAAAAACTGTTTTTT. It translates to CAKRNPRGRREKLFF.

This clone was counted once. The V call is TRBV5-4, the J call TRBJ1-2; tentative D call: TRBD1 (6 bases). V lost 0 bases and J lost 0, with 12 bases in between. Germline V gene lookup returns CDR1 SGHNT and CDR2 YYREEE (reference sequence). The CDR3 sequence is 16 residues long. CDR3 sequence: CASSLGGGTTNYGYTF. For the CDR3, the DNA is TGTGCCAGCAGCTTGGGGGGGGGCACTACTAACTATGGCTACACCTTC.

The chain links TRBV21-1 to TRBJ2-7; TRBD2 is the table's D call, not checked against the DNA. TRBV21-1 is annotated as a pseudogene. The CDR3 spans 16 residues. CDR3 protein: CASSKGTSGTSYEQYF. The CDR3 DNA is TGTGCCAGCAGCAAAGGGACTAGCGGTACCTCCTACGAGCAGTACTTC.

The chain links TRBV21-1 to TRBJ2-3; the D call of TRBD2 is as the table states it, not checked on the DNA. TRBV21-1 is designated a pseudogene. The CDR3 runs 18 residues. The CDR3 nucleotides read TGTGCCAGCAGCAGCGGTAGCGGGGGGGCCCGTTACACAGATACGCAGTATTTT. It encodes CASSSGSGGARYTDTQYF.

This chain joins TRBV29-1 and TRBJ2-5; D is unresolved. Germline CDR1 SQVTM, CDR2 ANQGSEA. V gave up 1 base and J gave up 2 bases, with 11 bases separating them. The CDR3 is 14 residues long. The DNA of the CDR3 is TGCAGCGTTGAAGCTGACAAAAAACAAGAGACCCAGTACTTC. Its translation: CSVEADKKQETQYF.

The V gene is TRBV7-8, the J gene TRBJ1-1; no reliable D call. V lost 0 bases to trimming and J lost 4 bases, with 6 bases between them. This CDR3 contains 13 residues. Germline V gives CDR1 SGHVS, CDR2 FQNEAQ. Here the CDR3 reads CASSLAGATEAFF. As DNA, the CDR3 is TGTGCCAGCAGCTTAGCGGGAGCCACTGAAGCTTTCTTT.

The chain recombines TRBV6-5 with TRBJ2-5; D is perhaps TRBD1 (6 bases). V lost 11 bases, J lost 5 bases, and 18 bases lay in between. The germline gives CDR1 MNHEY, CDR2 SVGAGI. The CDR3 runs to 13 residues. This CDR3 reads CAAARTARETQYF. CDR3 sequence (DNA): TGTGCCGCCGCACGGACAGCACGCGAGACCCAGTACTTC.

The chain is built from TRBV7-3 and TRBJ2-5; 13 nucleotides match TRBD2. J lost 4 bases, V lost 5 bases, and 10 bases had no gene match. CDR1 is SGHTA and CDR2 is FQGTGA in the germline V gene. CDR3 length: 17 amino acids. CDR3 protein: CASSPYATSGGPETQYF. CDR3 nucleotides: TGTGCCAGCAGCCCTTATGCGACTAGCGGGGGGCCAGAGACCCAGTACTTC.

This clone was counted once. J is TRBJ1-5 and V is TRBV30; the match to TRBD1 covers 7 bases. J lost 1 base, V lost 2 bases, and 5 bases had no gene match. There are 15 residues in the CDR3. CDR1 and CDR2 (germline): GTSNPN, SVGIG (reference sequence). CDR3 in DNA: TGTGCCTGGAGTCGACAGGGTAAAAGCAATCAGCCCCAGCATTTT. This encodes CAWSRQGKSNQPQHF.

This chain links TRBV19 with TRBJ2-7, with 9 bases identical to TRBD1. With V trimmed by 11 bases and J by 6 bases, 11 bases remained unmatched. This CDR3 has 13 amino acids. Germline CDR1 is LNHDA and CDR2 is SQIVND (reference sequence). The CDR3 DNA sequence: TGTGCCTCAGCTCCGGGACAGGGAGGCGAGCAGTACTTC. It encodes CASAPGQGGEQYF.

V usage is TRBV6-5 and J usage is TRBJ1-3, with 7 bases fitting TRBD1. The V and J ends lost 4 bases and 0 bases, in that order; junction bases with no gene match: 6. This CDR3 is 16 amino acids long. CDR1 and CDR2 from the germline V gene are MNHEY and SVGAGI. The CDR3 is CASSSHTGVSGNTIYF. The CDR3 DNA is TGTGCCAGCAGTTCCCACACAGGGGTCTCTGGAAACACCATATATTTT.

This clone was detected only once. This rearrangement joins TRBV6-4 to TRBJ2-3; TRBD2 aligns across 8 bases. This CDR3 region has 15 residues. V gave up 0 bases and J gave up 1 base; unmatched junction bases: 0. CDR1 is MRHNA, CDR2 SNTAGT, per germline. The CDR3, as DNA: TGTGCCAGCAGTGACTCGCGGGGGGGCACAGATACGCAGTATTTT. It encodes CASSDSRGGTDTQYF.

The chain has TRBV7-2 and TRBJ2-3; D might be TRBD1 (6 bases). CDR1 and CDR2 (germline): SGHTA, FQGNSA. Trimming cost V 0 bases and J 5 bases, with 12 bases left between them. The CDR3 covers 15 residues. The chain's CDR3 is CASSLAGHRLDTQYF. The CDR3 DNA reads TGTGCCAGCAGCTTAGCGGGACACCGCCTAGATACGCAGTATTTT.

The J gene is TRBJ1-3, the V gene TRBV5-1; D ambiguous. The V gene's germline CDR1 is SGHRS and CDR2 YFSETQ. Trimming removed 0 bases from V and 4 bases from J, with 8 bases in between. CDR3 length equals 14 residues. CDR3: CASSLDSRGNTIYF. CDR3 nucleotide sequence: TGCGCCAGCAGCTTGGATTCCAGGGGAAACACCATATATTTT.

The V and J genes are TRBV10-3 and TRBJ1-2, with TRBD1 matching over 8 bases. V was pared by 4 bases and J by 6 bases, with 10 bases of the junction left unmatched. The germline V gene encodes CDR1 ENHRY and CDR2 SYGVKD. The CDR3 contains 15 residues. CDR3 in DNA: TGTGCCATCAGTGTGGAACAGGGGGTATTCGATGGCTACACCTTC. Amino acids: CAISVEQGVFDGYTF.

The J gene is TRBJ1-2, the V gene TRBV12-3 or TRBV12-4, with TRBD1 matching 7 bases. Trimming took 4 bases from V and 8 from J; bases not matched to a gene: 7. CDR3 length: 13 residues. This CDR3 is CASSWKGAGGYTF. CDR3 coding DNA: TGTGCCAGCAGTTGGAAGGGGGCAGGGGGCTACACCTTC.